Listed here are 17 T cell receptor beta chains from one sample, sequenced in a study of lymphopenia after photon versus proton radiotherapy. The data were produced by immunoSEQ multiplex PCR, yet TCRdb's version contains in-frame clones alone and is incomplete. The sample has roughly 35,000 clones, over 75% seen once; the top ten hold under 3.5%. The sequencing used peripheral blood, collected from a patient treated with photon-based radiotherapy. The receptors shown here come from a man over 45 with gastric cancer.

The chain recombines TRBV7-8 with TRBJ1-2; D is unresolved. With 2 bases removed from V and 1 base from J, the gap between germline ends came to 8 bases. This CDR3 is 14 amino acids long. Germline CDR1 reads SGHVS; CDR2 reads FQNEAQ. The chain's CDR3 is CASSLRTGNYGYTF. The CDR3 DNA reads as TGTGCCAGCAGCTTAAGGACCGGTAACTATGGCTACACCTTC.

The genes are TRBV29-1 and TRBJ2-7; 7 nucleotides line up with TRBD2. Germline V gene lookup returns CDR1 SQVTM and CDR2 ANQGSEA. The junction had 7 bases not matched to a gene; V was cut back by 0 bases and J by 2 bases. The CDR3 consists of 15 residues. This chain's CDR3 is CSVEDAQRDPYEQYF. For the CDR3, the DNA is TGCAGCGTTGAAGATGCCCAGCGGGACCCCTACGAGCAGTACTTC.

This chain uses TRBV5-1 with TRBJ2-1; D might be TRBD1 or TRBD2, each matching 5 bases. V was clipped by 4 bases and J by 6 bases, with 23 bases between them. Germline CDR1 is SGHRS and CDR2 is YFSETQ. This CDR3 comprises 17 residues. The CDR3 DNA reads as TGCGCCAGCAGCCAAGGGGAGTTGAGGGAGTTCGGCAATGAGCAGTTCTTC. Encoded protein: CASSQGELREFGNEQFF.

CDR3 nucleotide sequence: TGCGCCAGCAGCCAATCCAACCTAGATCAGCCCCAGCATTTT. It specifies CASSQSNLDQPQHF. The chain carries TRBV4-1 and TRBJ1-5; D not certain. The V end lost 2 bases, the J end lost 5 bases, and 10 bases lay between the germline ends. The germline V gene has CDR1 MGHRA and CDR2 YSYEKL. This CDR3 spans 14 amino acids.

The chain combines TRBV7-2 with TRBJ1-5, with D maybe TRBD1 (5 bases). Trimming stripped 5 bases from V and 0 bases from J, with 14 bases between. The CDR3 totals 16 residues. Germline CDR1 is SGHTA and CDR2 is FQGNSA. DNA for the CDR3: TGTGCCAGCAGCCCTCGGGGGTGGAATAGCAATCAGCCCCAGCATTTT. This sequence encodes CASSPRGWNSNQPQHF.

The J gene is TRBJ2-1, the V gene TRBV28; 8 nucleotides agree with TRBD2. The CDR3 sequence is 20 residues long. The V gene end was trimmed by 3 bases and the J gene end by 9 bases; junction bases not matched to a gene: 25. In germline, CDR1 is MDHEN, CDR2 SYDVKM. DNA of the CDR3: TGTGCCAGCAGTTTGGGCTTCCAATTAGGGGGAAGCGGGAGATATGTTGAGCAGTTCTTC. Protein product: CASSLGFQLGGSGRYVEQFF. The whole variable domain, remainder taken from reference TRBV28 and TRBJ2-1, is DVKVTQSSRYLVKRTGEKVFLECVQDMDHENMFWYRQDPGLGLRLIYFSYDVKMKEKGDIPEGYSVSREKKERFSLILESASTNQTSMYLCASSLGFQLGGSGRYVEQFFGPGTRLTVL.

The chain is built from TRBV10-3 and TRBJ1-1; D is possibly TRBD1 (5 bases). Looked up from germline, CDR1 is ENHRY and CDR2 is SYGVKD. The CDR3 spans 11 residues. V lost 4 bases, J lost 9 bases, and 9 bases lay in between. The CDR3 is CAISGGDQAFF. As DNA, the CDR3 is TGTGCCATCAGTGGCGGGGACCAAGCTTTCTTT.

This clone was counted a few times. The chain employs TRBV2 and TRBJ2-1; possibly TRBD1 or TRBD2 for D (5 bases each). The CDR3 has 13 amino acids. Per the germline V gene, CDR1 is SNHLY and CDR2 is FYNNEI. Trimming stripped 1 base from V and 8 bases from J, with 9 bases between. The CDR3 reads CASSEGQGHEQFF. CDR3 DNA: TGTGCCAGCAGTGAAGGGCAGGGACATGAGCAGTTCTTC.

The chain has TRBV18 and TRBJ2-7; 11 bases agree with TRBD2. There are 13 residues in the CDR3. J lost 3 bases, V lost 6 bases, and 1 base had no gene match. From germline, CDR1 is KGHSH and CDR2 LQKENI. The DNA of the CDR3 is TGTGCCAGCTCCGGACTAGCGGGCTACGAGCAGTACTTC. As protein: CASSGLAGYEQYF.

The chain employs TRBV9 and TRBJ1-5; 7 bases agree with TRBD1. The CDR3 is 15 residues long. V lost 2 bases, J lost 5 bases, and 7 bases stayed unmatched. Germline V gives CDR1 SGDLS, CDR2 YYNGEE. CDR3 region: CASSVGTEFYQPQHF. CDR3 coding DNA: TGTGCCAGCAGCGTGGGGACAGAATTCTATCAGCCCCAGCATTTT.

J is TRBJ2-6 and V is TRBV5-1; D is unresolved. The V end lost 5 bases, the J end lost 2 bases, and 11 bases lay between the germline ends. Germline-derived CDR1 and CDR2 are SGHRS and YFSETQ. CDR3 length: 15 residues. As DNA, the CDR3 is TGCGCCAGCAGATATAATATGGCTGGGGCCAACGTCCTGACTTTC. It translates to CASRYNMAGANVLTF.

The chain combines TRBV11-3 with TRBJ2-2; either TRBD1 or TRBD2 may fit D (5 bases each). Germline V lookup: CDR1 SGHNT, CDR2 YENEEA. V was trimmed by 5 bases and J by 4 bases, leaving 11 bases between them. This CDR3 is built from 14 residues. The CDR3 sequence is CASSPGPSTGELFF. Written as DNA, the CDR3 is TGTGCCAGCAGCCCGGGGCCGAGCACCGGGGAGCTGTTTTTT.

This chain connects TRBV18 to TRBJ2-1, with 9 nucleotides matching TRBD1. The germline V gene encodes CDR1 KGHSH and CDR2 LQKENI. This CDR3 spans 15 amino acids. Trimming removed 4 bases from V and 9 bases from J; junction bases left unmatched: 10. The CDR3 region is CASSHRDRASGEQFF. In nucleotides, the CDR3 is TGTGCCAGCTCACACCGGGACAGGGCTTCTGGTGAGCAGTTCTTC.

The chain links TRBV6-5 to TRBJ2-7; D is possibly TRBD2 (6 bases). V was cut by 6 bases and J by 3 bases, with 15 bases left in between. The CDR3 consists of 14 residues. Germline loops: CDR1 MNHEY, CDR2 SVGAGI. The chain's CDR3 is CASRKRAEYYEQYF. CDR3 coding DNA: TGTGCCAGCAGGAAGCGGGCTGAATACTACGAGCAGTACTTC.

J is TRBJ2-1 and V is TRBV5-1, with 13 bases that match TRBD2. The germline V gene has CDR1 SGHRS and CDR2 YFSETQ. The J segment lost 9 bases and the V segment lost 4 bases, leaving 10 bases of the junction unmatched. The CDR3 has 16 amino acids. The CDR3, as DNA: TGCGCCAGCAGCGAGGGGACTAGCGGGAAAATCACTGAGCAGTTCTTC. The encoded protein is CASSEGTSGKITEQFF.

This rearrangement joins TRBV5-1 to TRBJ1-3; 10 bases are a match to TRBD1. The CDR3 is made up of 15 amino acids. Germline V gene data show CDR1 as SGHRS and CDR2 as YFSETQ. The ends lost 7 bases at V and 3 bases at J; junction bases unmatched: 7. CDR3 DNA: TGCGCCAGCGGCATGGGACAGGGGATTGGAAACACCATATATTTT. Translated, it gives CASGMGQGIGNTIYF.

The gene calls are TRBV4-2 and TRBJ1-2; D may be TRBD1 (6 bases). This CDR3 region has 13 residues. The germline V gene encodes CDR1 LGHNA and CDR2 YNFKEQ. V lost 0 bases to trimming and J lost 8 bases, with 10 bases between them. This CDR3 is CASSQDAGGGYTF. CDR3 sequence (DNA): TGTGCCAGCAGCCAAGATGCGGGGGGCGGCTACACCTTC.